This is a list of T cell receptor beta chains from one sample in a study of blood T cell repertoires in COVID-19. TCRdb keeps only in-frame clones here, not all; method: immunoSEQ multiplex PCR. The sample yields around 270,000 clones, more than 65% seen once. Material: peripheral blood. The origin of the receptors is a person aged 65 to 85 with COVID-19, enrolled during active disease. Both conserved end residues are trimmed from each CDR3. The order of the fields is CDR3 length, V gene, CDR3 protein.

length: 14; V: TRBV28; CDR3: ASSLSPGTGSRKLF
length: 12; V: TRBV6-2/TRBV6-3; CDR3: ASSQDRALIVKY
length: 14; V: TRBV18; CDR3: ASSPGTGAWSTEAF
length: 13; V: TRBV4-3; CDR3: ASSQGAGLNTEAF
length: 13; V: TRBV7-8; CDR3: ASSPTSFSGNTIY
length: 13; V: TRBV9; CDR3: ASSSSGTSTDTQY
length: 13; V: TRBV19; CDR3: ASSRQGQGNQPQH
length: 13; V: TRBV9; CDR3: ASSETSGVYNEQF
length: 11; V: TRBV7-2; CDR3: ASSLDLVGGQF
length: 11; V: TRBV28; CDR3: ASSLQTRDEQY
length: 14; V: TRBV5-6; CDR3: ASSLASGREVETQY
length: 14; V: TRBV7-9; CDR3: ASSLSKGDRNQPQH
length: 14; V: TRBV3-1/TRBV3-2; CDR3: ASSTRTGRFLVGYT
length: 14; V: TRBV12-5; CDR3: ASGPRTSGSLYEQY
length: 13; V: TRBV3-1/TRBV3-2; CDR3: ASSPLERWADTQY
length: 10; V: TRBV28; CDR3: ASSSPGQGAF
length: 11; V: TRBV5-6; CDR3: ASSLRRGSEQY
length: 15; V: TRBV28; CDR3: ASIQGGLAESYNEQF
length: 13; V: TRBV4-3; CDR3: ASSQEVGRDTEAF
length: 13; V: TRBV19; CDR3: ATDRGRGLNTEAF
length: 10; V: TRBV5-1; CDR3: ASSHSSYEQY
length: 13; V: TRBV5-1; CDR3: ASSSGLSGANVLT
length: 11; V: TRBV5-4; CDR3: ASSLDWDRKQF
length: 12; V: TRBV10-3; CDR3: AISDGGVDYGYT
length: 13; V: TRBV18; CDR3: ASSSTTVGNEKLF
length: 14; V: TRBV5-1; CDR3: ASSLAPATASETQY
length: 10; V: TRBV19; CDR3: ASSLGDYGYT
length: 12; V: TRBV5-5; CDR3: ASSNRGNYNEQF
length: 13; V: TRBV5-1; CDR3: ASSLSGLASGELF
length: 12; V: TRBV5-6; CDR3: ASSLVAGAETQY
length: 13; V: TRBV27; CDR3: ASSDGTLGTDTQY
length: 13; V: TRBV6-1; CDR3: ASSEQGISSYEQY
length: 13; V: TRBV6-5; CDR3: ASTTGTGLLDTQY
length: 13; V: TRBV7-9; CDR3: ASSSVGRPSYEQY
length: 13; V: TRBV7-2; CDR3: ASSLDRRSNQPQH
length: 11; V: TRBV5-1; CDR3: ASGQDGITEAF
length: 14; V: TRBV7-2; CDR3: ASSLAPGSNTGELF
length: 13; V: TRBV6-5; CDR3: ASSNPGAGNNEQF
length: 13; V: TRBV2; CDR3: ASTKSGQVDQPQH
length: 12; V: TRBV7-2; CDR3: ASSFSGGADEQY
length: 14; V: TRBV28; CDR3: ASSLYRQHSNYGYT
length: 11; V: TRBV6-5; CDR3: ASKSTGDYGYT
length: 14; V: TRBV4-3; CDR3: ASSQGGTSRYNEQF
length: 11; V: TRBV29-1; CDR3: SVREPGGYEQY